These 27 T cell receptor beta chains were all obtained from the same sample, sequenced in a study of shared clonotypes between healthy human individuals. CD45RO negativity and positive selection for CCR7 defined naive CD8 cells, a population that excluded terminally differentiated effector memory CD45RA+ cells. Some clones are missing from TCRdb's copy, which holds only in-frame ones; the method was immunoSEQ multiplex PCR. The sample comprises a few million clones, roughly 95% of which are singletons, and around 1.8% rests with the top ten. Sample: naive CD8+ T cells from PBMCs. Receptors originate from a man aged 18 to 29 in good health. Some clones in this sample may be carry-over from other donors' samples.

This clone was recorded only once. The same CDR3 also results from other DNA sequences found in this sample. The CDR3 here is CASSPQGYEQYF. CDR3 in DNA: TGCGCCAGCAGCCCCCAGGGCTACGAGCAGTACTTC. V is TRBV5-1 and J is TRBJ2-7, with a possible D match to TRBD1 (5 bases). Germline lookup yields CDR1 SGHRS and CDR2 YFSETQ. V dropped 4 bases and J dropped 3 bases, with 8 bases sitting between them. The CDR3 covers 12 residues. The entire variable domain, with the rest obtained from reference TRBV5-1 and TRBJ2-7, is as follows: KAGVTQTPRYLIKTRGQQVTLSCSPISGHRSVSWYQQTPGQGLQFLFEYFSETQRNKGNFPGRFSGRQFSNSRSEMNVSTLELGDSALYLCASSPQGYEQYFGPGTRLTVT.

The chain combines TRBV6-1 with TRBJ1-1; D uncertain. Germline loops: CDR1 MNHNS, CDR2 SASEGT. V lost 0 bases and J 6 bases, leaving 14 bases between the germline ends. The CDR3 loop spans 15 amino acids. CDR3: CASSEARNLEAEAFF. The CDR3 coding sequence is TGTGCCAGCAGTGAAGCGCGGAACTTGGAGGCTGAAGCTTTCTTT.

CDR3 DNA: TGTGCCAGCAGCTTAGTCGTGGTTGGGTGGGCTGGTAATGAAAAACTGTTTTTT. Translating gives CASSLVVVGWAGNEKLFF. The V gene is TRBV7-2, the J gene TRBJ1-4; D unclear. Germline V lookup: CDR1 SGHTA, CDR2 FQGNSA. This CDR3 is 18 amino acids long. The ends were cut back, 1 base at V and 4 bases at J, with 19 bases in the middle.

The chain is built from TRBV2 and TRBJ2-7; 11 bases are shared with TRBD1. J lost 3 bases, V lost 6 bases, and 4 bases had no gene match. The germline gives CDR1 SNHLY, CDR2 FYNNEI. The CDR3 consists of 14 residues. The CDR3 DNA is TGTGCCAGCAGGGGGACAGGGGGACTCTACGAGCAGTACTTC. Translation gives CASRGTGGLYEQYF.

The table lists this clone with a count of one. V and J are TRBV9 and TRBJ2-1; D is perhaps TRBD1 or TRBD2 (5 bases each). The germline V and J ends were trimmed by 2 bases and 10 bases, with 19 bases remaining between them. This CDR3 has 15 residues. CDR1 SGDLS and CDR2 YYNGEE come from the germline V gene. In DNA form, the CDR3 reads TGTGCCAGCAGCGTCCCAGGGACCCGTGTCGGGGAGCAGTTCTTC. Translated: CASSVPGTRVGEQFF.

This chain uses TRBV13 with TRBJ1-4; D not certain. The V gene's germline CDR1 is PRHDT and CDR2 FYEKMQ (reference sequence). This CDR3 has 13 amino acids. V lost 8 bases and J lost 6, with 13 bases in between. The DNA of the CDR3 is TGTGCCAGCGGTGAGGGCTGGGATGAAAAACTGTTTTTT. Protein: CASGEGWDEKLFF.

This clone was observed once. In DNA form, the CDR3 reads TGTGCCAGCAGTTTATCCCCCGGGACTAACGTCAATGAGCAGTTCTTC. Its protein is CASSLSPGTNVNEQFF. This chain connects TRBV11-2 to TRBJ2-1; 7 bases align to TRBD2. This CDR3 contains 16 residues. The trim removed 6 bases at V and 6 bases at J, leaving 14 bases unmatched. The V gene's germline CDR1 is SGHAT and CDR2 FQNNGV.

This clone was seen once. In DNA, the CDR3 is TGCAGCGTTGAAGAACGAGGAAGGGCCCCTGAAGCTTTCTTT. It yields the protein CSVEERGRAPEAFF. This chain links TRBV29-1 with TRBJ1-1; no firm D call. The CDR3 loop spans 14 amino acids. The V gene's germline CDR1 is SQVTM and CDR2 ANQGSEA. V was shortened by 0 bases and J by 6 bases, with 14 bases between the two germline ends.

CDR3 loop: CASSDSRLAGDNEQFF. In DNA, the CDR3 is TGTGCCAGCAGTGACTCCAGACTAGCGGGAGACAATGAGCAGTTCTTC. V and J are TRBV6-4 and TRBJ2-1; 12 bases agree with TRBD2. Germline V gene lookup returns CDR1 MRHNA and CDR2 SNTAGT. CDR3 length: 16 residues. J gave up 5 bases and V 0 bases, and 2 bases lay outside the gene matches.

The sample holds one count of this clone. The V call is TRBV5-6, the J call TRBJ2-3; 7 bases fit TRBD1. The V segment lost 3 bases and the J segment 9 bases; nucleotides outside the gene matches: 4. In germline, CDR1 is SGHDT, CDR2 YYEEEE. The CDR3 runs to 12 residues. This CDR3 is CASSSPQGTQYF. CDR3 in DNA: TGTGCCAGCAGCTCACCACAGGGGACGCAGTATTTT.

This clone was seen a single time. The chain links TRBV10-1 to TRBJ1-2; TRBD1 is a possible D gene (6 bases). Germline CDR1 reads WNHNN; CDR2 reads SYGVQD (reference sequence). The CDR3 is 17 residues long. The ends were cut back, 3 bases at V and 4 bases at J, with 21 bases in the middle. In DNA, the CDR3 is TGCGCCAGCAGTGATTCAACAGGGAGACAAGGTTTCTATGGCTACACCTTC. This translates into CASSDSTGRQGFYGYTF.

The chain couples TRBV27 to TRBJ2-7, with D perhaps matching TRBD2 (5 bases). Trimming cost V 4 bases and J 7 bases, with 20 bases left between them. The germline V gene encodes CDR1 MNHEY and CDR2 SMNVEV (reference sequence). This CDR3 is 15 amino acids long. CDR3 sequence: CASSSPPRAYGEQYF. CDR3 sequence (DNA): TGTGCCAGCAGTTCCCCCCCGAGGGCTTATGGTGAGCAGTACTTC.

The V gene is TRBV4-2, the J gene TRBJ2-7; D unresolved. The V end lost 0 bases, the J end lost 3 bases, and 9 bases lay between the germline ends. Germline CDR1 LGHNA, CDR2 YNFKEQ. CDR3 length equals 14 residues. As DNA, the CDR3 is TGTGCCAGCAGCCAAGAAGGTCTACACTACGAGCAGTACTTC. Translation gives CASSQEGLHYEQYF.

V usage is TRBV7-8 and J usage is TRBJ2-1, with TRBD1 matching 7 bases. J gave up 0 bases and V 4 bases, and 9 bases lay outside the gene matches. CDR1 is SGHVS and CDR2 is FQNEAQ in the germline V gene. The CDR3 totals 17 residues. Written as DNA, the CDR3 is TGTGCCAGCAGCTCGGCCCCGGGACAGCCCTCCTACAATGAGCAGTTCTTC. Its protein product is CASSSAPGQPSYNEQFF.

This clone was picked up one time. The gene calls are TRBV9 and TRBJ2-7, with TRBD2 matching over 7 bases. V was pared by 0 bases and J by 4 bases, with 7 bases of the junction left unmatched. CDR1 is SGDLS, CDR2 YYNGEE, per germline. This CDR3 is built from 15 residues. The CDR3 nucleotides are TGTGCCAGCAGCGTAGATGGGCTAGCGGAATACGAGCAGTACTTC. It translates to CASSVDGLAEYEQYF. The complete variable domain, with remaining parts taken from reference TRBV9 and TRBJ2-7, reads DSGVTQTPKHLITATGQRVTLRCSPRSGDLSVYWYQQSLDQGLQFLIQYYNGEERAKGNILERFSAQQFPDLHSELNLSSLELGDSALYFCASSVDGLAEYEQYFGPGTRLTVT.

CDR3 DNA: TGTGCCAGCAGTGCTAAGACAGGGAATGAAGCTTTCTTT. It yields the protein CASSAKTGNEAFF. The gene calls are TRBV6-6 and TRBJ1-1; 7 bases agree with TRBD1. The junction had 7 bases not matched to a gene; V was cut back by 5 bases and J by 7 bases. Germline values: CDR1 MNHNY, CDR2 SVGAGI (reference sequence). The CDR3 has 13 amino acids.

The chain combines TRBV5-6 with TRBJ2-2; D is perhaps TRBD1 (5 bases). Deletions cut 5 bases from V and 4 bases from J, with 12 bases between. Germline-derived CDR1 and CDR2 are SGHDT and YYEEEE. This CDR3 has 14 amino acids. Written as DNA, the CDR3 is TGTGCCAGCAGTCCAAGGGGTTTCACCGGGGAGCTGTTTTTT. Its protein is CASSPRGFTGELFF.

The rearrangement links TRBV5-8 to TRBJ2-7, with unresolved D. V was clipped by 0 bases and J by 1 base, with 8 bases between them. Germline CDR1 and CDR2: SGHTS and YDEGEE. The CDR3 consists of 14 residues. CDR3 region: CASSLGAVSYEQYF. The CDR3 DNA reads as TGTGCCAGCAGCTTGGGGGCAGTTTCCTACGAGCAGTACTTC.

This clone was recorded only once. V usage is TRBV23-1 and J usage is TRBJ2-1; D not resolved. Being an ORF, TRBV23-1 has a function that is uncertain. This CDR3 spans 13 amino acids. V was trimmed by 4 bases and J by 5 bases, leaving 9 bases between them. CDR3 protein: CASSPAANNEQFF. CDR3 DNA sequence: TGCGCCAGCAGTCCGGCAGCAAACAATGAGCAGTTCTTC.

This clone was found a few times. CDR3 in amino acids: CASSLRGHHYGYTF. DNA of the CDR3: TGTGCCAGCAGCCTGAGGGGGCACCACTATGGCTACACCTTC. The chain couples TRBV9 to TRBJ1-2; 7 bases are a match to TRBD1. The germline gives CDR1 SGDLS, CDR2 YYNGEE. V lost 4 bases, J lost 3 bases, and 6 bases stayed unmatched. The CDR3 runs 14 residues.

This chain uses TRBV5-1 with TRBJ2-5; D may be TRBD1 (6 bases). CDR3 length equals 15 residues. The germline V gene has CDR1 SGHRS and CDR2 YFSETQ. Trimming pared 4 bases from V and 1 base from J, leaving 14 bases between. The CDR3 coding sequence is TGCGCCAGCAGCCTATCCGGGACACCCCAAGAGACCCAGTACTTC. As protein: CASSLSGTPQETQYF.

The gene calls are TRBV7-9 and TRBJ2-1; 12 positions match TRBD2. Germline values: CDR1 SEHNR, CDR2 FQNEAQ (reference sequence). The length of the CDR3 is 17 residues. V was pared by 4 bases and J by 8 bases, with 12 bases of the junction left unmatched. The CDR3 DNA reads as TGTGCCAGCAGCTCGCGGAGACTAGCGGGAGTTTCCGATGAGCAGTTCTTC. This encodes CASSSRRLAGVSDEQFF.

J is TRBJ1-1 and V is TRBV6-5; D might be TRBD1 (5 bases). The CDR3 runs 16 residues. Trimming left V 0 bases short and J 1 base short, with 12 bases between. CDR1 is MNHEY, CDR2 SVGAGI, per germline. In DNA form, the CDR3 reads TGTGCCAGCAGTTACTCGACGTGGGGACCGAACACTGAAGCTTTCTTT. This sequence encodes CASSYSTWGPNTEAFF.

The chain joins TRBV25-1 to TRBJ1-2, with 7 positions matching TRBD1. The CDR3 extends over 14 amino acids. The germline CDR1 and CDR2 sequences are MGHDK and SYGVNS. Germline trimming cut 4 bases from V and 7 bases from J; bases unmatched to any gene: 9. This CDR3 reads CASSGADRVGGYTF. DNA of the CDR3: TGTGCCAGCAGTGGTGCCGACAGGGTGGGTGGCTACACCTTC.

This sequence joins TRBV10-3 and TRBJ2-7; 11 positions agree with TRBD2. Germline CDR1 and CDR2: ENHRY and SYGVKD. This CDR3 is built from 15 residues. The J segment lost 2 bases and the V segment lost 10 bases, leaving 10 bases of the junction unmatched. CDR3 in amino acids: CATSGLAGPTYEQYF. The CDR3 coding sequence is TGTGCCACCTCCGGACTAGCGGGCCCGACCTACGAGCAGTACTTC.

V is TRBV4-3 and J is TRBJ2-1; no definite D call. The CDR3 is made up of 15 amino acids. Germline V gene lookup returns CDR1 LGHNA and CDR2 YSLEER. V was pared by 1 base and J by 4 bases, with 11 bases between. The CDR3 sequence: CASSQGPPGYNEQFF. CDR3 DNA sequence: TGCGCCAGCAGCCAAGGACCCCCCGGTTACAATGAGCAGTTCTTC.

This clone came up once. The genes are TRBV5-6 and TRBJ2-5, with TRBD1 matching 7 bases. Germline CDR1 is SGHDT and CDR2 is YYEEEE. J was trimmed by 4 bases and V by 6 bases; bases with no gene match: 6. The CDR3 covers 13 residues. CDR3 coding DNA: TGTGCCAGCACTCTAGACAGGGTAGAGACCCAGTACTTC. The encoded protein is CASTLDRVETQYF.